The clone carrying this T cell receptor (beta chain) has just a few counts. Its antigen remains unidentified. This specimen comes from a study of beta chain features in type 1 diabetes. The study, taken as a whole, reports: Still unanswered here is whether HLA type influences TCRB rearrangement. Researchers reported that naive, central memory and Treg TCRB repertoires appeared more similar in patients than in healthy donors.

Every isolated RNA sample was fully reverse transcribed, so sequencing captured expressed TCRB transcripts. This table comes from immunoSEQ multiplex PCR, and its TCRdb copy is limited to in-frame clones, with some not included. Found here are 600,000 to 650,000 clones, less than 20% of them singletons; the top ten hold 0.093%. V was pared by 1 base and J by 10 bases, with 17 bases between. Germline values: CDR1 SGHTA, CDR2 FQGNSA. The CDR3 length is 16 residues. The material sequenced was naive CD4+ T cells from blood. The clonotype was recovered from a man aged 18 to 29 in good health. The V and J genes are TRBV7-2 and TRBJ1-6; D remains unclear. The CDR3, as DNA: TGTGCCAGCAGCTTAGGCCGGAGTAGGGTCGGCTCACCCCTCCACTTT. As protein: CASSLGRSRVGSPLHF.